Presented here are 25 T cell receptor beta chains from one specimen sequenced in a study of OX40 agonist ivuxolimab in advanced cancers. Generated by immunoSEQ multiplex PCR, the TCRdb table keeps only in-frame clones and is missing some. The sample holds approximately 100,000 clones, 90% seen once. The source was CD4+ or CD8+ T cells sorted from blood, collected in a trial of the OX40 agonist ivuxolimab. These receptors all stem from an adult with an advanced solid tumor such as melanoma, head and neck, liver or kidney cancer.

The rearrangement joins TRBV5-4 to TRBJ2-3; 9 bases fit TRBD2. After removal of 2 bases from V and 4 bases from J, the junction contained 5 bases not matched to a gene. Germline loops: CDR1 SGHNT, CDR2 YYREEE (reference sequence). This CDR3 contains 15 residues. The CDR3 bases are TGTGCCAGCAGCTTTAGCGGGAGCCGGGCAGATACGCAGTATTTT. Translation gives CASSFSGSRADTQYF. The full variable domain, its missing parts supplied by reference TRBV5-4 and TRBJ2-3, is ETGVTQSPTHLIKTRGQQVTLRCSSQSGHNTVSWYQQALGQGPQFIFQYYREEENGRGNFPPRFSGLQFPNYSSELNVNALELDDSALYLCASSFSGSRADTQYFGPGTRLTVL.

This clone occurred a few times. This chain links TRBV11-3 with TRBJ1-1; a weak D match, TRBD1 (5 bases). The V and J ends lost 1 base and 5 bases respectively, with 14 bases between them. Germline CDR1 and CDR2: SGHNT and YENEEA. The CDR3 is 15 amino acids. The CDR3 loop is CASSLGAGMGTEAFF. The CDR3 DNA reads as TGTGCCAGCAGCTTAGGAGCAGGGATGGGGACTGAAGCTTTCTTT.

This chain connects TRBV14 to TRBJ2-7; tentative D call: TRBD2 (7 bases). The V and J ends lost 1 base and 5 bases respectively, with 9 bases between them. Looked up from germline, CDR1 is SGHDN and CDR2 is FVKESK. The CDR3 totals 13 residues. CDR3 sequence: CASSQAGGHEQYF. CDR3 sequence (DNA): TGTGCCAGCAGCCAAGCGGGGGGCCACGAGCAGTACTTC.

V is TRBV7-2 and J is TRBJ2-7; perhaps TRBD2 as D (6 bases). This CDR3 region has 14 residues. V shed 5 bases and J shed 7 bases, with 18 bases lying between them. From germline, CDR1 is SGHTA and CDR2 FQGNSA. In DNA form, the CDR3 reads TGTGCCAGCAGCGAAGGCGGAGGGCCACGGGAGCAGTACTTC. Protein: CASSEGGGPREQYF.

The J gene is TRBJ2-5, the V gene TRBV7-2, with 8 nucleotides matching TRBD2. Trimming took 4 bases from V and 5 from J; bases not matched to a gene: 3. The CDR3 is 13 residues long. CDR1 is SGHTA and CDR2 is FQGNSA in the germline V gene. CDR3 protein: CASSYGGRETQYF. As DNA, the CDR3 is TGTGCCAGCAGCTACGGCGGGAGGGAGACCCAGTACTTC.

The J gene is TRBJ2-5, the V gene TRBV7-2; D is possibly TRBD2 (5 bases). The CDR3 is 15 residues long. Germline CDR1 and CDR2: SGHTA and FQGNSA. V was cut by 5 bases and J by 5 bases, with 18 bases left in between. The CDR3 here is CASSPPAAGPETQYF. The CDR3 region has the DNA TGTGCCAGCAGCCCTCCCGCGGCGGGCCCCGAGACCCAGTACTTC.

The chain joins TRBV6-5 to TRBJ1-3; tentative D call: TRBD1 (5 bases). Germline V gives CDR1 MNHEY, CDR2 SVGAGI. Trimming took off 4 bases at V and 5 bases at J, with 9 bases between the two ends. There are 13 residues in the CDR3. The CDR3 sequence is CASSSEGRNTIYF. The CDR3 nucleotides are TGTGCCAGCAGTTCCGAGGGGCGAAACACCATATATTTT.

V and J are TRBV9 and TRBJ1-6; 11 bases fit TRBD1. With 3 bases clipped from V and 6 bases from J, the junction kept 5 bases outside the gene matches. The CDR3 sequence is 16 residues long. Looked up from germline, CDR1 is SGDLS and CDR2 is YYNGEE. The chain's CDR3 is CASSAQDRGLNSPLHF. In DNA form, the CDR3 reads TGTGCCAGCAGCGCCCAGGACAGGGGGCTTAATTCACCCCTCCACTTT.

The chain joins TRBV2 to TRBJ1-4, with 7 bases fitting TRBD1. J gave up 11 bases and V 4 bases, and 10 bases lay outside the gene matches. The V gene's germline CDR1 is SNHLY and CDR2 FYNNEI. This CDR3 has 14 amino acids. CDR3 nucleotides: TGTGCCAGCAGTGCATACAGGGGAGCGGAGAAACTGTTTTTT. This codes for CASSAYRGAEKLFF.

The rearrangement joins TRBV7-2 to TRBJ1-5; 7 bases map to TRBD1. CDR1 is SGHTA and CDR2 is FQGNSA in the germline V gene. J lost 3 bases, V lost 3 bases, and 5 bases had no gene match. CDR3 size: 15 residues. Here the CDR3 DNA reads TGTGCCAGCAGCTTTAGACAGGGTAACAATCAGCCCCAGCATTTT. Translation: CASSFRQGNNQPQHF.

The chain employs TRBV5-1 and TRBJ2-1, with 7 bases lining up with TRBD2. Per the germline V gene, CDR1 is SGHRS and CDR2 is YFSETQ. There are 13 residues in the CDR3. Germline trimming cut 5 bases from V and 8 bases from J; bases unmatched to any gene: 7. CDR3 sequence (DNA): TGCGCCAGCAGTTCAAGCACTAGCGATGAGCAGTTCTTC. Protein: CASSSSTSDEQFF.

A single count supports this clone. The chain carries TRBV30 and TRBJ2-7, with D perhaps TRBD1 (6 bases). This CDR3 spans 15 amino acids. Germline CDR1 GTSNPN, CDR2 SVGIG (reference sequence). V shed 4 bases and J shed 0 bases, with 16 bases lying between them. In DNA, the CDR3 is TGTGCCTGGAATAGTGAAAGGGGGAGCTCCTACGAGCAGTACTTC. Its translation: CAWNSERGSSYEQYF.

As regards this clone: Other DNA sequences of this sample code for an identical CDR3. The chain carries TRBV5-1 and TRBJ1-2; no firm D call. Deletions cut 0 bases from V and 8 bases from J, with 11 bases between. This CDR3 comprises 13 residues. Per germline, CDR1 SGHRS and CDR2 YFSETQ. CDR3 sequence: CASSLASGYGYTF. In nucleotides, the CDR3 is TGCGCCAGCAGCTTGGCCTCGGGGTACGGCTACACCTTC.

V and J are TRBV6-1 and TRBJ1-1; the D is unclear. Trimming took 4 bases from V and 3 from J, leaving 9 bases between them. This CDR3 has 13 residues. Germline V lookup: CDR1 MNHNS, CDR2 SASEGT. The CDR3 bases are TGTGCCAGCAGTGCCGAGAGGGACACTGAAGCTTTCTTT. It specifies CASSAERDTEAFF.

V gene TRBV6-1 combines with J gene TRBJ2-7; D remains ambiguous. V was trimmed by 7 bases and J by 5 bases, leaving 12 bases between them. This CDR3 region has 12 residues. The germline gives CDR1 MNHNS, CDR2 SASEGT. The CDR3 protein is CASKNPGNEQYF. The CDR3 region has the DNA TGTGCCAGCAAGAACCCTGGGAACGAGCAGTACTTC.

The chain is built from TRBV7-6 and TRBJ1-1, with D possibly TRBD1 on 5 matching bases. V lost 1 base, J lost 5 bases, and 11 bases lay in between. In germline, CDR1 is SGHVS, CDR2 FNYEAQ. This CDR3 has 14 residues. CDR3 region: CASSLGVGGTEAFF. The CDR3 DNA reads TGTGCCAGCAGCTTAGGGGTGGGGGGTACTGAAGCTTTCTTT.

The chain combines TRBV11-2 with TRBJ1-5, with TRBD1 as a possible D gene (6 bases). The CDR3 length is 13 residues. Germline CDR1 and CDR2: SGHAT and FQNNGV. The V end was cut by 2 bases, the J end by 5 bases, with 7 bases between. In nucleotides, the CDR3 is TGTGCCAGCAGCTTATACAGGGATCAGCCCCAGCATTTT. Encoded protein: CASSLYRDQPQHF.

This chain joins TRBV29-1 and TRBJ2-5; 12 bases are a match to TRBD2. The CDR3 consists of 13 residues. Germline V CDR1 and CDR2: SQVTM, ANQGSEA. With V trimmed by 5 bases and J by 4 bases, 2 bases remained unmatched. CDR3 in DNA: TGCAGCGTTCTGACTAGCGGGAGAGAGACCCAGTACTTC. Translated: CSVLTSGRETQYF.

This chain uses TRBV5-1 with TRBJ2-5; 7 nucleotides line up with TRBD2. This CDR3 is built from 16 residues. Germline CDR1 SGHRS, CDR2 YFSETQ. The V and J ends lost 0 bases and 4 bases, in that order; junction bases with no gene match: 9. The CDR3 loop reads CASSLGSGDTGETQYF. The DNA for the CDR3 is TGCGCCAGCAGCTTGGGCAGCGGGGATACAGGAGAGACCCAGTACTTC.

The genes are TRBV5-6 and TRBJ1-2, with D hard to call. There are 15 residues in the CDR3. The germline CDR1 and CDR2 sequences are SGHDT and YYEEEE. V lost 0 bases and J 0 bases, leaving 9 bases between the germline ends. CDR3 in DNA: TGTGCCAGCAGCTTGGCCCGCATACCTAACTATGGCTACACCTTC. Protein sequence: CASSLARIPNYGYTF. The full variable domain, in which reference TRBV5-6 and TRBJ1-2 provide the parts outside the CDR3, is DAGVTQSPTHLIKTRGQQVTLRCSPKSGHDTVSWYQQALGQGPQFIFQYYEEEERQRGNFPDRFSGHQFPNYSSELNVNALLLGDSALYLCASSLARIPNYGYTFGSGTRLTVV.

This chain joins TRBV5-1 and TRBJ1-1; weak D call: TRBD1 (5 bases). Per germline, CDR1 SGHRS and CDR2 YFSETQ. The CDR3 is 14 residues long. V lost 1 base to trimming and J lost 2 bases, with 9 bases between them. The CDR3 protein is CASSLWGDNTEAFF. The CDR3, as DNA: TGCGCCAGCAGCTTGTGGGGGGACAACACTGAAGCTTTCTTT.

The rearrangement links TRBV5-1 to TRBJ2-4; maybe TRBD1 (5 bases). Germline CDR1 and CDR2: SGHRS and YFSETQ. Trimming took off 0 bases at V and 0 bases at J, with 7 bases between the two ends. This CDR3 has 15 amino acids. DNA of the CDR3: TGCGCCAGCAGCTTGGCAGGGTTAGCCAAAAACATTCAGTACTTC. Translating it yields CASSLAGLAKNIQYF.

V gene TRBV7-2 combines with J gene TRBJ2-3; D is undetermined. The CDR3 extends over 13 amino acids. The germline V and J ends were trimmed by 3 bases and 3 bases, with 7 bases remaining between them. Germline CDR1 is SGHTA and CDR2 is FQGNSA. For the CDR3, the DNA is TGTGCCAGCAGCTTGTTAATGACAGATACGCAGTATTTT. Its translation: CASSLLMTDTQYF.

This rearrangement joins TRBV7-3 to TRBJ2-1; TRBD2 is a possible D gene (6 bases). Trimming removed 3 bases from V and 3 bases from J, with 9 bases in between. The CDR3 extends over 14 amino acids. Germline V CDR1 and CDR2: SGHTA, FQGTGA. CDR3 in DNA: TGTGCCAGCAGCTTGCGCGGGGTCTACAATGAGCAGTTCTTC. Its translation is CASSLRGVYNEQFF. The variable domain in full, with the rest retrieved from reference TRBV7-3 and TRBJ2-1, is GAGVSQTPSNKVTEKGKYVELRCDPISGHTALYWYRQSLGQGPEFLIYFQGTGAADDSGLPNDRFFAVRPEGSVSTLKIQRTERGDSAVYLCASSLRGVYNEQFFGPGTRLTVL.

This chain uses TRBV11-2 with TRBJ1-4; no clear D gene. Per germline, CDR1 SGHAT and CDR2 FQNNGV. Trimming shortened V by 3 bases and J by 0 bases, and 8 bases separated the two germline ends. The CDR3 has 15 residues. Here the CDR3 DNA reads TGTGCCAGCAGCTTCCTGGGGACAACTAATGAAAAACTGTTTTTT. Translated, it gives CASSFLGTTNEKLFF.